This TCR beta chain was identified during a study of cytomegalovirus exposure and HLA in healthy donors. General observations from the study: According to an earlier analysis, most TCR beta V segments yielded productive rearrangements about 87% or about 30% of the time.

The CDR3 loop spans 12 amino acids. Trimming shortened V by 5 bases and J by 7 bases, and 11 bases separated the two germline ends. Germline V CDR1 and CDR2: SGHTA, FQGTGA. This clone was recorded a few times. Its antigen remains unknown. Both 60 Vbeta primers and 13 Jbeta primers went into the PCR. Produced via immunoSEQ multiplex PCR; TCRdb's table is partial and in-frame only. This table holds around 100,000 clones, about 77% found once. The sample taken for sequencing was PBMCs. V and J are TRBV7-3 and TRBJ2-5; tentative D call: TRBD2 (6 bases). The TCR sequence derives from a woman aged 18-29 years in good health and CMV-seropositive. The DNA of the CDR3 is TGTGCCAGCAGCCCCCCCGGGGGGACCCAGTACTTC. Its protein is CASSPPGGTQYF.